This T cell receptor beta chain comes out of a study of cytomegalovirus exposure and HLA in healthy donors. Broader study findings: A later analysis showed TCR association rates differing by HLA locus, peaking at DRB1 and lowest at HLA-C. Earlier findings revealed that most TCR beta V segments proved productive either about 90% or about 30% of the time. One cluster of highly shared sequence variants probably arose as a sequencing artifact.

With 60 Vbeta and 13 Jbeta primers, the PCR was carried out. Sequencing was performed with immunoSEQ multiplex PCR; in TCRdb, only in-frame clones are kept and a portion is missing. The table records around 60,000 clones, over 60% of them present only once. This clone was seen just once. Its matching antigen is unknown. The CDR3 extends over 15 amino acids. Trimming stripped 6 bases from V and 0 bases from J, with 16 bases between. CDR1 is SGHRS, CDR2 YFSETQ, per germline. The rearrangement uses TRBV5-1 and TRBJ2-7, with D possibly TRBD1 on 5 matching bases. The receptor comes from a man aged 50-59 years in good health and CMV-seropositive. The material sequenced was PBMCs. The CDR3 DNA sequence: TGCGCCAGCACCCATACAGGCGACAACTCCTACGAGCAGTACTTC. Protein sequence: CASTHTGDNSYEQYF.